Here is one TCR beta chain with its context. As yet, its antigen is unknown. Method: immunoSEQ multiplex PCR; TCRdb's copy keeps in-frame clones and lacks some. This table has over 1.5 million clones, 95% to 99% appearing once. This sample stems from a study of shared clonotypes between healthy human individuals. Study-wide results and limits: It was observed that 5% to 6% of naive CD4 clonotypes were shared across a handful of donors. The low donor count limited represented genetic and exposure-history diversity.

The germline V gene encodes CDR1 SGDLS and CDR2 YYNGEE. The CDR3 consists of 15 residues. V gave up 4 bases and J gave up 0 bases, with 13 bases separating them. All donors qualified as healthy HIV-negative adults and had experienced no recent acute infections or vaccinations. Sequenced material: naive CD4+ T cells sorted from blood. The subset here: CD45RA+ positively selected. The sequence was collected from a man aged 25 to 40 in good health. The chain couples TRBV9 to TRBJ1-1; D ambiguous. The CDR3 nucleotides read TGTGCCAGCAGCCCTAACACGATAATGAACACTGAAGCTTTCTTT. Translated, it gives CASSPNTIMNTEAFF.